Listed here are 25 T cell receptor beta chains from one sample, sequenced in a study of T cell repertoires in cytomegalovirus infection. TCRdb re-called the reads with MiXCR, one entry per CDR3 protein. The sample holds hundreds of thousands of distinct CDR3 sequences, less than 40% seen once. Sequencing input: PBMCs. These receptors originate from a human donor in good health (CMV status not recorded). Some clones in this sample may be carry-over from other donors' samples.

As DNA, the CDR3 is TGTGCCAGCAGCTCGGACAGCAACTCCAATGAAAAACTGTTTTTT. Its translation is CASSSDSNSNEKLFF. V usage is TRBV5-5 and J usage is TRBJ1-4; the D gene is possibly TRBD1 (6 bases). The V end was cut by 3 bases, the J end by 5 bases, with 14 bases between. The CDR3 loop spans 15 amino acids. Germline values: CDR1 SGHKS, CDR2 YYEKEE (reference sequence).

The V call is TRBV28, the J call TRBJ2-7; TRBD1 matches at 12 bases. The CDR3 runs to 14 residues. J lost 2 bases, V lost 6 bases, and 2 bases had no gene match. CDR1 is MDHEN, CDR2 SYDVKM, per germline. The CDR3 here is CASRRDRGPYEQYF. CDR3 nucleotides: TGTGCCAGCAGAAGGGACAGGGGGCCCTACGAGCAGTACTTC.

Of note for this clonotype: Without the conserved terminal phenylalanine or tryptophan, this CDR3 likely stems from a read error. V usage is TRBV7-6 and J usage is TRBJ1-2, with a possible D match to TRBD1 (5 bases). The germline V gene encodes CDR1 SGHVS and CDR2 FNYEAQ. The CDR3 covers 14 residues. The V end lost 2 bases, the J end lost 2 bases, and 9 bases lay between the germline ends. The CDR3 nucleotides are TGTGCCAGCAGCTTAAAGCGGGGGAACTATGGCTACACCTTG. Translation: CASSLKRGNYGYTL.

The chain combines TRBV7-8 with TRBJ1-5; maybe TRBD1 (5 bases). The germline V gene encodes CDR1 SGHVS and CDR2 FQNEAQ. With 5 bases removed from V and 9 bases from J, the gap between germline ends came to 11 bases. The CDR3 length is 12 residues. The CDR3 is CASSPFGGPQHF. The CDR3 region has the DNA TGTGCCAGCAGCCCATTTGGGGGGCCCCAGCATTTT.

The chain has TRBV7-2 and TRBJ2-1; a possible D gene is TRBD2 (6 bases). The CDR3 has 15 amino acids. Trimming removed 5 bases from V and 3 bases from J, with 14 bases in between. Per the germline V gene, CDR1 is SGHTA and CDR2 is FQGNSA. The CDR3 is CASSPEGLGYNEQFF. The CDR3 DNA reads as TGTGCCAGCAGCCCGGAGGGGCTTGGCTACAATGAGCAGTTCTTC.

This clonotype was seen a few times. The DNA for the CDR3 is TGTGCCATCAGTGAGTCGAAGACAGGGGAAGTTGAAAAACTGTTTTTT. This translates into CAISESKTGEVEKLFF. V is TRBV10-3 and J is TRBJ1-4, with TRBD1 matching 8 bases. Germline V CDR1 and CDR2: ENHRY, SYGVKD. Trimming cost V 0 bases and J 7 bases; bases outside gene matches: 7. The CDR3 contains 16 residues.

The CDR3 coding sequence is TGTGCCAGCAGCCCAGACAGGGGGGCCACCTACAATGAGCAGTTCTTC. Its protein is CASSPDRGATYNEQFF. The V gene is TRBV7-2, the J gene TRBJ2-1; 9 bases are a match to TRBD1. With V trimmed by 5 bases and J by 2 bases, 7 bases remained unmatched. Germline CDR1 and CDR2: SGHTA and FQGNSA. The CDR3 loop spans 16 amino acids.

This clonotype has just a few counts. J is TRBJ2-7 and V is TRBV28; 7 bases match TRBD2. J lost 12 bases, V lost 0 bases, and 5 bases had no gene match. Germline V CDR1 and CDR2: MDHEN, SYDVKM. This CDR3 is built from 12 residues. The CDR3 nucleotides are TGTGCCAGCAGTTTATGGAGCGGGATCTTGTACTTC. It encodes CASSLWSGILYF.

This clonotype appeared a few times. The CDR3 DNA reads TGTGCCATCAGGGGACAGGTCTACGAGCAGTACTTC. It codes for CAIRGQVYEQYF. The chain uses TRBV10-3 and TRBJ2-7; 8 bases map to TRBD1. Germline V CDR1 and CDR2: ENHRY, SYGVKD. J was trimmed by 3 bases and V by 6 bases; bases with no gene match: 1. The CDR3 covers 12 residues.

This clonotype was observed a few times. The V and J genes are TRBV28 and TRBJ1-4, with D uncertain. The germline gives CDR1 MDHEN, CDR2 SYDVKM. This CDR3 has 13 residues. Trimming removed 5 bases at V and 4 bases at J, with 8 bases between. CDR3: CASSVESNEKLFF. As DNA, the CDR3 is TGTGCCAGCAGTGTCGAGAGTAATGAAAAACTGTTTTTT.

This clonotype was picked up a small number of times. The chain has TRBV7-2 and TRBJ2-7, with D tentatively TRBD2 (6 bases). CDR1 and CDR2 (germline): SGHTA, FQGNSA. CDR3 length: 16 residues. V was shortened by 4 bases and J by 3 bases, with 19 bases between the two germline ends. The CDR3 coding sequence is TGTGCCAGCAGCTCTCGAAGTAGCGGAGCTTTCTACGAGCAGTACTTC. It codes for CASSSRSSGAFYEQYF. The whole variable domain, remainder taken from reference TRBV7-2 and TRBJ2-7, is GAGVSQSPSNKVTEKGKDVELRCDPISGHTALYWYRQSLGQGLEFLIYFQGNSAPDKSGLPSDRFSAERTGGSVSTLTIQRTQQEDSAVYLCASSSRSSGAFYEQYFGPGTRLTVT.

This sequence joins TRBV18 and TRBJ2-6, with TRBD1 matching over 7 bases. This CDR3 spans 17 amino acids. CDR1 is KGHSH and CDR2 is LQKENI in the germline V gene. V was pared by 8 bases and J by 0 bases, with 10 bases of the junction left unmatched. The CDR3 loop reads CASPRDRIISGANVLTF. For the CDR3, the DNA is TGTGCCAGCCCACGGGACAGAATCATCTCTGGGGCCAACGTCCTGACTTTC.

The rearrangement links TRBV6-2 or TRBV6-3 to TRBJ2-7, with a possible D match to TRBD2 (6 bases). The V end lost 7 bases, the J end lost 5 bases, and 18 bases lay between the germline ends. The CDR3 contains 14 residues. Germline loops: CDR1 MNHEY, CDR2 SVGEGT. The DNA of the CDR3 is TGTGCCAGCATTCGGCGGGGAAGGCCCGACGAGCAGTACTTC. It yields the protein CASIRRGRPDEQYF.

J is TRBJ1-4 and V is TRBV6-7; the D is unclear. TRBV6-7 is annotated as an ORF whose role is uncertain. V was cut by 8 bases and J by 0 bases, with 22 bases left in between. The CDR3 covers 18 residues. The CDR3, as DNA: TGTGCCAGCTTTGTTTCGTCCGGATCCAAGACAACTAATGAAAAACTGTTTTTT. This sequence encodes CASFVSSGSKTTNEKLFF.

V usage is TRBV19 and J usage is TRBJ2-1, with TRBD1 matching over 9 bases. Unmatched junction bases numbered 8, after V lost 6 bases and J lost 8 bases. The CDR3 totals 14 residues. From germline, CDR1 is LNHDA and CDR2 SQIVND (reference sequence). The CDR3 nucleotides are TGTGCCAGTAGAACAGGGGGCTCCGGCGATGAGCAGTTCTTC. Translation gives CASRTGGSGDEQFF.

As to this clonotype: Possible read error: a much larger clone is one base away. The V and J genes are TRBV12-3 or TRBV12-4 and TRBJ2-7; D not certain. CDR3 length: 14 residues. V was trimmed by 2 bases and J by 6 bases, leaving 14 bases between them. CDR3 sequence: CASSLRHGPGEQYF. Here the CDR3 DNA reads TGTGCCAGCAGTTTACGACACGGCCCGGGCGAGCAGTACTTC.

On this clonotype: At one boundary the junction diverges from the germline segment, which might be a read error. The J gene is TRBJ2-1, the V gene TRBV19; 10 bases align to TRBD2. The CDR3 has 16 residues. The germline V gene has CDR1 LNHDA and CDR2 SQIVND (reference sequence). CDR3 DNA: TGTGCCAGTAGATACAGGGCTAGCGGGGGTTACAATGAGCGGTTCTTC. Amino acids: CASRYRASGGYNERFF.

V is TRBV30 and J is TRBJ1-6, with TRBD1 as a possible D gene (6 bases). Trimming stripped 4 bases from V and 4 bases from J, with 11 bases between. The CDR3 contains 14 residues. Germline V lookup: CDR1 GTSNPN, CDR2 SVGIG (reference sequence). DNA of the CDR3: TGTGCCTGGAAGGGGGGAGGATATAATTCACCCCTCCACTTT. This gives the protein CAWKGGGYNSPLHF.

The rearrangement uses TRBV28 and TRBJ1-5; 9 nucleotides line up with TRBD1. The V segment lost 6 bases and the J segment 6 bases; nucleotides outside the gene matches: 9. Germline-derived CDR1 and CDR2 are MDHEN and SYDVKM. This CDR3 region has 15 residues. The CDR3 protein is CASRKQGALGQPQHF. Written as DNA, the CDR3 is TGTGCCAGCAGAAAACAGGGGGCGCTGGGTCAGCCCCAGCATTTT.

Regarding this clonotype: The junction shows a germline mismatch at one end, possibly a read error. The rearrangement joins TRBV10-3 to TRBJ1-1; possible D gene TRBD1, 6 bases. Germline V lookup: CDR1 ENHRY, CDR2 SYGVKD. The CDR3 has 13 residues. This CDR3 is CATQGGTNTEDFF. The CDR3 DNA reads TGTGCCACCCAAGGGGGTACGAACACTGAAGATTTCTTT.

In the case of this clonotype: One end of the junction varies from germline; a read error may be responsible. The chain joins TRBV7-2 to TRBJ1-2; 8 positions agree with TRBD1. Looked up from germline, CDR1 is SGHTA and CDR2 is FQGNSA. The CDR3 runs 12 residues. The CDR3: CASTQNSGGVVF. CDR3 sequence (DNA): TGTGCCAGCACCCAGAATTCAGGGGGCGTAGTCTTC. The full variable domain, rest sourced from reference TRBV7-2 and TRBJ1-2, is GAGVSQSPSNKVTEKGKDVELRCDPISGHTALYWYRQSLGQGLEFLIYFQGNSAPDKSGLPSDRFSAERTGGSVSTLTIQRTQQEDSAVYLCASTQNSGGVVFGSGTRLTVV.

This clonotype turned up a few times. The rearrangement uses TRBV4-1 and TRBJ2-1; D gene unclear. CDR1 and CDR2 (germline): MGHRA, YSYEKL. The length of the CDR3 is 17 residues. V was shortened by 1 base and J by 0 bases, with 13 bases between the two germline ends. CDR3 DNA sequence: TGCGCCAGCAGCCAAGGTACGGGCTTAAGCTCCTACAATGAGCAGTTCTTC. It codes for CASSQGTGLSSYNEQFF.

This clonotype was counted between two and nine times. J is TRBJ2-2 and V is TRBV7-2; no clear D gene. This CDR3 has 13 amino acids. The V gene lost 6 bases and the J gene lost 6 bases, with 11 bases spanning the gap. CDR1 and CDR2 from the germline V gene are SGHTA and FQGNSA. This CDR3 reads CASSQVLAGELFF. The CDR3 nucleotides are TGTGCCAGCAGTCAAGTTTTGGCCGGGGAGCTGTTTTTT.

CDR3 region: CAWSIGTGGQPQHF. CDR3 coding DNA: TGTGCCTGGAGTATAGGGACAGGGGGTCAGCCCCAGCATTTT. The V call is TRBV30, the J call TRBJ1-5; 11 bases line up with TRBD1. The CDR3 is 14 amino acids. Trimming removed 2 bases from V and 6 bases from J; junction bases left unmatched: 3. CDR1 and CDR2 from the germline V gene are GTSNPN and SVGIG (reference sequence).

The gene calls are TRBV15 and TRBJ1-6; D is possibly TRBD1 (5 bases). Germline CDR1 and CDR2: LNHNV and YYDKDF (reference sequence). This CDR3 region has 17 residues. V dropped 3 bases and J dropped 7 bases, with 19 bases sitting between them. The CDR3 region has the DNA TGTGCCACCAGCAGTGATATCGGGGTTGGGGGGAATTCACCCCTCCACTTT. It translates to CATSSDIGVGGNSPLHF.